A single sample gave rise to the 31 T cell receptor beta chains below, sequenced in a study of cytomegalovirus exposure and HLA in healthy donors. The PCR made use of 60 Vbeta and 13 Jbeta primers. TCRdb's table, derived via immunoSEQ multiplex PCR, lists solely in-frame clones and lacks some. The repertoire consists of 130,000 or so clones, with roughly 75% occurring once and the leading ten covering roughly 5.7%. Material: PBMCs. Receptors originate from a man under 40 in good health and CMV-seronegative.

V usage is TRBV7-8 and J usage is TRBJ1-1; D call uncertain. V was cut by 4 bases and J by 4 bases, with 16 bases left in between. Germline V gene data show CDR1 as SGHVS and CDR2 as FQNEAQ. CDR3 size: 15 residues. This CDR3 is CASSSEAGGTTEAFF. The CDR3 DNA follows: TGTGCCAGCAGCTCAGAAGCGGGTGGTACCACTGAAGCTTTCTTT.

This chain uses TRBV7-2 with TRBJ2-7; D is possibly TRBD2 (6 bases). The CDR3 length is 13 residues. The V gene's germline CDR1 is SGHTA and CDR2 FQGNSA. Trimming shortened V by 4 bases and J by 2 bases, and 9 bases separated the two germline ends. The CDR3 DNA follows: TGTGCCAGCAGCTCGGGACTCCCCTACGAGCAGTACTTC. It specifies CASSSGLPYEQYF.

The chain couples TRBV9 to TRBJ1-4; D not certain. Trimming cost V 4 bases and J 3 bases, with 10 bases left between them. CDR3 length equals 14 residues. CDR1 SGDLS and CDR2 YYNGEE come from the germline V gene. The CDR3 DNA reads as TGTGCCAGCAGCCCGAGGGCGGCTAATGAAAAACTGTTTTTT. Its translation is CASSPRAANEKLFF.

The chain uses TRBV2 and TRBJ1-5; no firm D call. The CDR3 has 13 residues. V lost 7 bases and J lost 0, with 7 bases in between. Germline V gene sequence: CDR1 SNHLY, CDR2 FYNNEI. This CDR3 reads CASTADSNQPQHF. The CDR3 region has the DNA TGTGCCAGCACCGCAGATAGCAATCAGCCCCAGCATTTT. Drawing the rest from reference TRBV2 and TRBJ1-5, the complete variable domain is EPEVTQTPSHQVTQMGQEVILRCVPISNHLYFYWYRQILGQKVEFLVSFYNNEISEKSEIFDDQFSVERPDGSNFTLKIRSTKLEDSAMYFCASTADSNQPQHFGDGTRLSIL.

CDR3 loop: CASIKTGTGNTEAFF. The CDR3, as DNA: TGTGCCAGCATTAAGACCGGGACAGGGAACACTGAAGCTTTCTTT. This chain connects TRBV6-1 to TRBJ1-1; 8 bases line up with TRBD1. V shed 7 bases, J shed 1 base, and the junction held 8 bases outside the gene matches. Germline V gene sequence: CDR1 MNHNS, CDR2 SASEGT. This CDR3 has 15 residues.

The chain joins TRBV7-2 to TRBJ1-4; 9 nucleotides agree with TRBD1. Trimming removed 1 base from V and 7 bases from J; junction bases left unmatched: 4. Germline CDR1 SGHTA, CDR2 FQGNSA. CDR3 size: 15 residues. The CDR3 nucleotides read TGTGCCAGCAGCTTAGGGGACAGGGATGGTGAAAAACTGTTTTTT. This gives the protein CASSLGDRDGEKLFF.

The chain couples TRBV9 to TRBJ2-6, with D perhaps matching TRBD2 (5 bases). The CDR3 runs 15 residues. Germline assignment: CDR1 SGDLS and CDR2 YYNGEE. Trimming left V 4 bases short and J 3 bases short, with 11 bases between. As DNA, the CDR3 is TGTGCCAGCAGCCTGGAAGAGGGTGGGGCCAACGTCCTGACTTTC. Its protein is CASSLEEGGANVLTF.

V usage is TRBV28 and J usage is TRBJ1-5; D is possibly TRBD1 (5 bases). The CDR3 extends over 15 amino acids. V was trimmed by 5 bases and J by 2 bases, leaving 13 bases between them. Germline loops: CDR1 MDHEN, CDR2 SYDVKM. CDR3 DNA sequence: TGTGCCAGCAGTCCTCGGGGGTTAGGCAATCAGCCCCAGCATTTT. It specifies CASSPRGLGNQPQHF.

This clone came up a few times. As DNA, the CDR3 is TGCAGCGTTCGTAATGGCGGATACAATGAGCAGTTCTTC. Protein sequence: CSVRNGGYNEQFF. The chain is built from TRBV29-1 and TRBJ2-1; D unclear. Germline-derived CDR1 and CDR2 are SQVTM and ANQGSEA. The V gene lost 5 bases and the J gene lost 4 bases, with 12 bases spanning the gap. The CDR3 length is 13 residues.

J is TRBJ1-1 and V is TRBV28; TRBD1 matches 10 bases. The germline V gene encodes CDR1 MDHEN and CDR2 SYDVKM. V lost 4 bases and J lost 4; bases outside the gene matches: 3. The CDR3 loop spans 14 amino acids. Here the CDR3 reads CASSSGTGVTEAFF. The CDR3 DNA sequence: TGTGCCAGCAGTTCCGGGACAGGGGTCACTGAAGCTTTCTTT.

The rearrangement joins TRBV6-6 to TRBJ2-7; 8 bases are shared with TRBD2. V shed 6 bases and J 6 bases; nucleotides not matched to a gene: 10. CDR1 is MNHNY and CDR2 is SVGAGI in the germline V gene (reference sequence). The CDR3 loop spans 14 amino acids. The chain's CDR3 is CASRNSGGPSEQYF. CDR3 bases: TGTGCCAGCAGGAACTCGGGGGGGCCAAGCGAGCAGTACTTC.

Only one count was recorded for this clone. This sequence joins TRBV28 and TRBJ2-7; no reliable D call. CDR1 is MDHEN, CDR2 SYDVKM, per germline. This CDR3 spans 13 amino acids. V lost 4 bases to trimming and J lost 0 bases, with 7 bases between them. For the CDR3, the DNA is TGTGCCAGCAGTTCAGGATTCTCCTACGAGCAGTACTTC. This gives the protein CASSSGFSYEQYF.

The J gene is TRBJ2-3, the V gene TRBV28; weak D call: TRBD1 (5 bases). CDR1 is MDHEN, CDR2 SYDVKM, per germline. Trimming shortened V by 7 bases and J by 3 bases, and 11 bases separated the two germline ends. The CDR3 is 13 amino acids. The CDR3: CASMTVRTDTQYF. In DNA form, the CDR3 reads TGTGCCAGCATGACAGTCAGGACAGATACGCAGTATTTT.

The chain carries TRBV4-1 and TRBJ2-7, with 11 bases that match TRBD2. The V and J ends lost 3 bases and 2 bases, in that order; junction bases with no gene match: 3. The germline CDR1 and CDR2 sequences are MGHRA and YSYEKL. This CDR3 has 15 residues. The CDR3 DNA follows: TGCGCCAGCAGCCATCCGACTAGCGGGACCTACGAGCAGTACTTC. Its protein product is CASSHPTSGTYEQYF.

The V and J genes are TRBV11-2 and TRBJ2-1, with TRBD2 as a possible D gene (7 bases). CDR3 length equals 13 residues. V was trimmed by 6 bases and J by 8 bases, leaving 14 bases between them. Germline V gene data show CDR1 as SGHAT and CDR2 as FQNNGV. CDR3 in amino acids: CASRVTGGHEQFF. For the CDR3, the DNA is TGTGCCAGCAGGGTTACGGGGGGCCATGAGCAGTTCTTC.

There are a few counts of this clone. The chain couples TRBV25-1 to TRBJ1-2, with no clear D. V lost 6 bases and J lost 2, with 4 bases in between. The CDR3 runs to 11 residues. Germline V CDR1 and CDR2: MGHDK, SYGVNS. The CDR3 reads CASRENYGYTF. The DNA for the CDR3 is TGTGCCAGCAGGGAGAACTATGGCTACACCTTC.

The chain is built from TRBV7-2 and TRBJ2-7; 11 bases line up with TRBD1. Looked up from germline, CDR1 is SGHTA and CDR2 is FQGNSA. This CDR3 is 15 amino acids long. After removal of 5 bases from V and 5 bases from J, the junction contained 8 bases not matched to a gene. CDR3 nucleotide sequence: TGTGCCAGCAGCACCGGACAGGGGGCTACCCACGAGCAGTACTTC. Translating gives CASSTGQGATHEQYF.

The gene calls are TRBV5-1 and TRBJ2-7; D perhaps matches TRBD1 (6 bases). Germline CDR1 and CDR2: SGHRS and YFSETQ. CDR3 size: 13 residues. V was pared by 0 bases and J by 4 bases, with 8 bases between. The CDR3 sequence is CASSLDREYEQYF. CDR3 DNA: TGCGCCAGCAGCTTGGACAGGGAATACGAGCAGTACTTC.

The genes are TRBV6-5 and TRBJ1-2; D may be TRBD1 (6 bases). Germline V gene data show CDR1 as MNHEY and CDR2 as SVGAGI. Trimming took 0 bases from V and 6 from J, leaving 14 bases between them. The CDR3 consists of 15 residues. The CDR3 DNA reads as TGTGCCAGCAGTTACTCACCACAGGGAACGCATGGCTACACCTTC. Residues: CASSYSPQGTHGYTF.

The V and J genes are TRBV5-4 and TRBJ2-3; D gene ambiguous. This CDR3 is 13 amino acids long. The V and J ends lost 0 bases and 2 bases respectively, with 4 bases between them. Germline V gene lookup returns CDR1 SGHNT and CDR2 YYREEE (reference sequence). Here the CDR3 DNA reads TGTGCCAGCAGCTTGGCCGTCACAGATACGCAGTATTTT. It yields the protein CASSLAVTDTQYF.

The genes are TRBV4-1 and TRBJ1-1; TRBD1 agrees at 10 bases. CDR1 is MGHRA and CDR2 is YSYEKL in the germline V gene. The V and J ends lost 3 bases and 2 bases, in that order; junction bases with no gene match: 3. The CDR3 runs to 15 residues. The CDR3 nucleotides read TGCGCCAGCAGCCACCGACAGGGGGCAAACACTGAAGCTTTCTTT. This codes for CASSHRQGANTEAFF.

The gene calls are TRBV7-9 and TRBJ1-4; 7 bases are a match to TRBD1. The CDR3 loop spans 12 amino acids. Germline CDR1 is SEHNR and CDR2 is FQNEAQ (reference sequence). V gave up 10 bases and J gave up 2 bases; unmatched junction bases: 1. The CDR3 DNA reads as TGTGCCACAGGGGGGACTAATGAAAAACTGTTTTTT. Amino acids: CATGGTNEKLFF.

The chain carries TRBV5-4 and TRBJ1-2, with TRBD1 identical over 7 bases. V shed 0 bases and J 2 bases; nucleotides not matched to a gene: 7. The V gene's germline CDR1 is SGHNT and CDR2 YYREEE (reference sequence). This CDR3 comprises 16 residues. CDR3 protein: CASSLAGTVLNYGYTF. The CDR3 DNA reads TGTGCCAGCAGCTTGGCAGGGACAGTACTCAACTATGGCTACACCTTC.

The gene calls are TRBV4-3 and TRBJ2-7; weak D call: TRBD2 (6 bases). The CDR3 is made up of 15 amino acids. Trimming left V 4 bases short and J 3 bases short, with 16 bases between. Germline CDR1 is LGHNA and CDR2 is YSLEER. CDR3 sequence reads: CASSRDSGGHYEQYF. The CDR3 DNA reads as TGCGCCAGCAGCCGGGATAGCGGAGGGCACTACGAGCAGTACTTC.

The V call is TRBV5-1, the J call TRBJ2-7; 7 bases align to TRBD1. The germline V gene encodes CDR1 SGHRS and CDR2 YFSETQ. The trim removed 4 bases at V and 1 base at J, leaving 5 bases unmatched. CDR3 size: 14 residues. Here the CDR3 reads CASSMDRLSYEQYF. The CDR3 region has the DNA TGCGCCAGCAGCATGGACAGGTTATCCTACGAGCAGTACTTC.

This clone was counted only a few times. The chain recombines TRBV14 with TRBJ1-2; 9 nucleotides match TRBD1. The CDR3 contains 19 residues. The V and J ends lost 0 bases and 5 bases, in that order; junction bases with no gene match: 16. The germline gives CDR1 SGHDN, CDR2 FVKESK. The CDR3 DNA is TGTGCCAGCAGCCAAGATTCGCTCGGGGCGGACAGGGGACGTTATGGCTACACCTTC. Amino acids: CASSQDSLGADRGRYGYTF.

This clone was seen a few times. The chain links TRBV5-1 to TRBJ2-7, with D possibly being TRBD1 (6 bases). The CDR3 is 14 residues long. V was pared by 0 bases and J by 6 bases, with 13 bases between. Germline CDR1 SGHRS, CDR2 YFSETQ. This CDR3 is CASSLGPQGIEQYF. The CDR3 bases are TGCGCCAGCAGCTTGGGCCCTCAGGGGATCGAGCAGTACTTC.

CDR3 loop: CASSLGGGAVGELFF. CDR3 bases: TGTGCCAGCAGCCTCGGCGGGGGGGCGGTCGGGGAGCTGTTTTTT. The chain uses TRBV5-6 and TRBJ2-2; 9 bases map to TRBD2. The junction had 8 bases not matched to a gene; V was cut back by 4 bases and J by 7 bases. Germline CDR1 SGHDT, CDR2 YYEEEE. The CDR3 consists of 15 residues.

This clone was recorded only once. The gene calls are TRBV2 and TRBJ1-5; 7 bases match TRBD1. The CDR3 sequence is 17 residues long. Germline V gene sequence: CDR1 SNHLY, CDR2 FYNNEI. Germline trimming cut 5 bases from V and 0 bases from J; bases unmatched to any gene: 10. The CDR3 sequence: CASSPLGTDLSNQPQHF. CDR3 DNA: TGTGCCAGCAGTCCTTTAGGGACAGACCTTAGCAATCAGCCCCAGCATTTT.

V gene TRBV28 combines with J gene TRBJ1-2; D gene uncertain. The germline V gene has CDR1 MDHEN and CDR2 SYDVKM. Trimming took 5 bases from V and 4 from J, leaving 14 bases between them. The CDR3 runs to 14 residues. The CDR3 is CASSLPPGVYGYTF. CDR3 coding DNA: TGTGCCAGCAGTCTCCCGCCCGGTGTCTATGGCTACACCTTC.

The rearrangement links TRBV29-1 to TRBJ2-1, with 13 nucleotides matching TRBD2. The germline V gene encodes CDR1 SQVTM and CDR2 ANQGSEA. V lost 4 bases and J lost 4; bases outside the gene matches: 7. CDR3 length equals 16 residues. CDR3 in amino acids: CSVAWTSGGPYNEQFF. CDR3 nucleotide sequence: TGCAGCGTTGCCTGGACTAGCGGGGGACCTTACAATGAGCAGTTCTTC.